Below, 13 T cell receptor beta chains from the same sample are listed, as sequenced in a study of CD8+ T cells in alopecia areata. Reverse transcription of extracted RNA yielded cDNA, which provided the sequencing template. Generated by immunoSEQ multiplex PCR, the TCRdb table keeps only in-frame clones and is missing some. Among about 120,000 clones listed, about half were seen once. The treatment here: oral pan-JAK inhibitor, 5-10 mg twice daily. The sample in question was CD4+ T cells sorted from blood, obtained at week 4, from a patient treated with tofacitinib. These receptors originate from a human donor with alopecia areata.

This clone was counted a few times. V is TRBV7-9 and J is TRBJ2-6; D perhaps matches TRBD2 (6 bases). There are 16 residues in the CDR3. Trimming took off 3 bases at V and 4 bases at J, with 13 bases between the two ends. The V gene's germline CDR1 is SEHNR and CDR2 FQNEAQ (reference sequence). The CDR3 bases are TGTGCCAGCAGCTTGATGGAGGGAGCCGGGGCCAACGTCCTGACTTTC. It encodes CASSLMEGAGANVLTF.

The chain is built from TRBV30 and TRBJ2-5; D gene uncertain. The CDR3 is made up of 13 amino acids. In germline, CDR1 is GTSNPN, CDR2 SVGIG (reference sequence). Between the trimmed V and J ends, which lost 3 bases and 2 bases, there was a span of 10 bases. The CDR3 loop is CAWRAPWQETQYF. CDR3 nucleotide sequence: TGTGCCTGGAGGGCCCCGTGGCAAGAGACCCAGTACTTC. Based on the CDR3 plus reference TRBV30 and TRBJ2-5, the full variable domain is SQTIHQWPATLVQPVGSPLSLECTVEGTSNPNLYWYRQAAGRGLQLLFYSVGIGQISSEVPQNLSASRPQDRQFILSSKKLLLSDSGFYLCAWRAPWQETQYFGPGTRLLVL.

This chain connects TRBV30 to TRBJ2-5; 10 positions match TRBD2. CDR3 length: 15 residues. Germline assignment: CDR1 GTSNPN and CDR2 SVGIG (reference sequence). V was pared by 2 bases and J by 0 bases, with 3 bases of the junction left unmatched. The CDR3 protein is CAWSPGTSDQETQYF. The CDR3 bases are TGTGCCTGGAGTCCCGGGACTAGCGACCAAGAGACCCAGTACTTC.

This clone showed up just a few times. The chain employs TRBV29-1 and TRBJ2-7, with D maybe TRBD2 (5 bases). The CDR3 sequence is 14 residues long. Germline CDR1 reads SQVTM; CDR2 reads ANQGSEA. V gave up 7 bases and J gave up 0 bases, with 16 bases separating them. This chain's CDR3 is CSAWSPEGSYEQYF. The CDR3 bases are TGCAGCGCCTGGTCACCCGAGGGCTCCTACGAGCAGTACTTC.

The table lists this clone with a few counts. The CDR3 nucleotides are TGTGCCAGCAGCTTAACGGCGGGGAGGGAAAACATTCAGTACTTC. This sequence encodes CASSLTAGRENIQYF. The chain employs TRBV7-9 and TRBJ2-4, with 7 bases fitting TRBD2. Germline V CDR1 and CDR2: SEHNR, FQNEAQ (reference sequence). The CDR3 is made up of 15 amino acids. The V segment lost 2 bases and the J segment 5 bases; nucleotides outside the gene matches: 6.

This chain uses TRBV27 with TRBJ2-1, with TRBD1 matching over 7 bases. Per germline, CDR1 MNHEY and CDR2 SMNVEV (reference sequence). The CDR3 totals 15 residues. The V segment lost 1 base and the J segment 5 bases; nucleotides outside the gene matches: 5. CDR3 loop: CASSLFGQANNEQFF. The CDR3 nucleotides read TGTGCCAGCAGTTTATTCGGACAGGCCAACAATGAGCAGTTCTTC.

This clone has a handful of counts. CDR3 coding DNA: TGCAGCGTTTCGGCAGGGAACACTGAAGCTTTCTTT. Its translation: CSVSAGNTEAFF. The V gene is TRBV29-1, the J gene TRBJ1-1; D not resolved. Germline values: CDR1 SQVTM, CDR2 ANQGSEA. V lost 5 bases, J lost 1 base, and 8 bases lay in between. The CDR3 covers 12 residues.

The DNA for the CDR3 is TGTGCCTGGATTCCGGACACTGCTGGAAACACCATATATTTT. This codes for CAWIPDTAGNTIYF. The rearrangement uses TRBV30 and TRBJ1-3, with D maybe TRBD1 (5 bases). Germline V gene sequence: CDR1 GTSNPN, CDR2 SVGIG (reference sequence). V was pared by 4 bases and J by 2 bases, with 12 bases between. The CDR3 extends over 14 amino acids.

There are a few counts of this clone. Here the CDR3 DNA reads TGTGCCTGGAAGGCTGGTAGCGGGGTCACAGATACGCAGTATTTT. Protein: CAWKAGSGVTDTQYF. The rearrangement links TRBV30 to TRBJ2-3, with 8 bases lining up with TRBD2. Germline CDR1 reads GTSNPN; CDR2 reads SVGIG (reference sequence). This CDR3 has 15 amino acids. Losses at the gene ends were 4 bases for V and 2 bases for J; bases not matched to a gene: 8. The variable domain in full, with the rest retrieved from reference TRBV30 and TRBJ2-3, is SQTIHQWPATLVQPVGSPLSLECTVEGTSNPNLYWYRQAAGRGLQLLFYSVGIGQISSEVPQNLSASRPQDRQFILSSKKLLLSDSGFYLCAWKAGSGVTDTQYFGPGTRLTVL.

This clone was recorded a few times. The rearrangement links TRBV7-8 to TRBJ2-7; 11 nucleotides align to TRBD2. CDR1 and CDR2 (germline): SGHVS, FQNEAQ. The CDR3 extends over 15 amino acids. Losses at the gene ends were 3 bases for V and 2 bases for J; bases not matched to a gene: 3. The CDR3 protein is CASSFRLAGTYEQYF. The CDR3 nucleotides are TGTGCCAGCAGCTTCCGACTAGCGGGGACCTACGAGCAGTACTTC.

This clone was picked up many times. The genes are TRBV10-3 and TRBJ2-7, with D possibly being TRBD1 or TRBD2 (5 bases each). V lost 6 bases and J lost 1, with 16 bases in between. The CDR3 loop spans 15 amino acids. Looked up from germline, CDR1 is ENHRY and CDR2 is SYGVKD. The CDR3: CAIRIPGPRSYEQYF. The DNA of the CDR3 is TGTGCCATCAGAATACCGGGACCTCGGTCCTACGAGCAGTACTTC.

The V and J genes are TRBV5-4 and TRBJ2-3; 10 nucleotides line up with TRBD2. Losses at the gene ends were 0 bases for V and 0 bases for J; bases not matched to a gene: 4. The CDR3 length is 17 residues. Per germline, CDR1 SGHNT and CDR2 YYREEE (reference sequence). The CDR3 protein is CASSLAKLAGSTDTQYF. DNA of the CDR3: TGTGCCAGCAGCTTGGCCAAACTAGCGGGGAGCACAGATACGCAGTATTTT.

The chain couples TRBV5-4 to TRBJ2-6, with TRBD1 matching 7 bases. Germline V lookup: CDR1 SGHNT, CDR2 YYREEE (reference sequence). The CDR3 is made up of 17 amino acids. Trimming took 4 bases from V and 0 from J; bases not matched to a gene: 7. CDR3 sequence (DNA): TGTGCCAGCAGCCGACAGGGAACAAACTCTGGGGCCAACGTCCTGACTTTC. Translating gives CASSRQGTNSGANVLTF.